The rows below give T cell receptor beta chains drawn from one sample of a study of cytomegalovirus exposure and HLA in healthy donors. Sequencing used immunoSEQ multiplex PCR; TCRdb keeps in-frame clones, though not all of them. The sample lists 130,000 to 150,000 clones, around three quarters occurring once. The source material was PBMCs. The source of these receptors is a man aged 35-49 years in good health and CMV-seropositive. CDR3s include the opening cysteine and the closing phenylalanine or tryptophan. The D gene is left open where the match is weak. The size entry is marked missing in some rows and otherwise reads once, few, many or a size class.

d_call j_call v_call clone_size cdr3_aa cdr3_nt
TRBD2 TRBJ2-2 TRBV29-1 NA CSVGLAGGELFF TGCAGCGTAGGACTAGCCGGCGGGGAGCTGTTTTTT
NA TRBJ2-7 TRBV6-6 few CASSGGNEQYF TGTGCCAGCAGTGGGGGGAACGAGCAGTACTTC
NA TRBJ2-2 TRBV11-3 NA CASSLGTLNTGELFF TGTGCCAGCAGCCTTGGGACTTTGAACACCGGGGAGCTGTTTTTT
TRBD1 TRBJ2-7 TRBV7-6 NA CASSSDRVGYEQYF TGTGCCAGCAGCTCCGACAGGGTGGGCTACGAGCAGTACTTC
NA TRBJ2-5 TRBV7-2 NA CASSSVRRGETQYF TGTGCCAGCAGCTCGGTGAGGAGGGGAGAGACCCAGTACTTC
NA TRBJ1-2 TRBV10-3 NA CAISDRANSEYGYTF TGTGCCATCAGTGATAGGGCAAATAGCGAGTATGGCTACACCTTC
NA TRBJ2-7 TRBV30 once CAWSVRTASSYEQYF TGTGCCTGGAGTGTACGGACAGCGAGCTCCTACGAGCAGTACTTC
NA TRBJ2-7 TRBV7-2 NA CASSPRQEGTYEQYF TGTGCCAGCAGCCCGAGACAGGAAGGGACCTACGAGCAGTACTTC
NA TRBJ2-1 TRBV15 NA CAAALGSYNEQFF TGTGCCGCGGCACTGGGTTCGTACAATGAGCAGTTCTTC
NA TRBJ1-5 TRBV27 NA CASSQGSGQPQHF TGTGCCAGCAGCCAGGGTTCGGGTCAGCCCCAGCATTTT
NA TRBJ1-2 TRBV2 NA CASMPRRYSYGYTF TGTGCCAGCATGCCCCGTCGATACAGCTATGGCTACACCTTC
TRBD2 TRBJ2-1 TRBV11-3 NA CASSLGGPGTSQFF TGTGCCAGCAGCTTAGGGGGCCCCGGGACTAGTCAGTTCTTC
NA TRBJ1-1 TRBV2 NA CASSEAGSEAFF TGTGCCAGCAGTGAAGCTGGCTCTGAAGCTTTCTTT
TRBD1 TRBJ1-5 TRBV12-5 NA CASGLGVGQPADTQHF TGTGCTAGTGGTTTAGGAGTGGGACAGCCGGCAGATACGCAGCATTTT
NA TRBJ1-1 TRBV29-1 NA CSVLPGSEAFF TGCAGCGTTCTTCCCGGGTCTGAAGCTTTCTTT
TRBD2 TRBJ2-3 TRBV7-7 NA CASSLGGGPTDTQYF TGTGCCAGCAGCTTAGGCGGGGGGCCCACAGATACGCAGTATTTT
TRBD2 TRBJ2-5 TRBV11-3 few CASSSKGLAGETQYF TGTGCCAGCAGCTCGAAGGGACTAGCTGGGGAGACCCAGTACTTC
TRBD1 TRBJ1-1 TRBV10-3 NA CAIGGQGNTEAFF TGTGCCATCGGGGGACAGGGGAACACTGAAGCTTTCTTT
NA TRBJ1-3 TRBV30 NA CAWIRGTTGNTIYF TGTGCCTGGATCAGGGGAACAACTGGAAACACCATATATTTT
NA TRBJ2-6 TRBV29-1 NA CSVSKRAISGANVLTF TGCAGCGTTTCTAAGCGGGCTATCTCTGGGGCCAACGTCCTGACTTTC
NA TRBJ1-4 TRBV4-3 NA CASSQDRTVTNEKLFF TGCGCCAGCAGCCAAGATAGGACAGTGACTAATGAAAAACTGTTTTTT
TRBD2 TRBJ2-2 TRBV28 NA CAIRGGRGGELFF TGTGCCATCCGCGGGGGGCGCGGAGGGGAGCTGTTTTTT
NA TRBJ2-1 TRBV10-3 NA CAISLELGNEQFF TGTGCCATCAGCCTAGAATTGGGCAATGAGCAGTTCTTC
NA TRBJ1-1 TRBV2 NA CASSGSTGNTEAFF TGTGCCAGCAGTGGCTCGACGGGGAACACTGAAGCTTTCTTT
TRBD1 TRBJ1-1 TRBV5-1 NA CASSPTGGITSGAFF TGCGCCAGCAGTCCAACAGGGGGCATTACCAGCGGCGCTTTCTTT
TRBD2 TRBJ2-1 TRBV4-3 once CASSQVPRLAGAGASYNEQFF TGCGCCAGCAGCCAAGTACCGCGACTAGCGGGAGCGGGGGCCTCCTACAATGAGCAGTTCTTC
NA TRBJ1-5 TRBV5-5 NA CASSLVAGPNQPQHF TGTGCCAGCAGCTTGGTGGCAGGTCCCAATCAGCCCCAGCATTTT
NA TRBJ2-2 TRBV7-9 NA CASSSILQVSGELFF TGTGCCAGCAGCTCCATCCTACAGGTCTCCGGGGAGCTGTTTTTT
NA TRBJ1-1 TRBV5-1 NA CASHRRPGDTEAFF TGCGCCAGCCACCGCCGGCCCGGAGACACTGAAGCTTTCTTT
TRBD1 TRBJ2-3 TRBV30 NA CAWEDRSTDTQYF TGTGCCTGGGAGGACAGGTCCACAGATACGCAGTATTTT
TRBD2 TRBJ2-5 TRBV7-2 once CASSLARAGGETQYF TGTGCCAGCAGCTTAGCGCGGGCGGGAGGAGAGACCCAGTACTTC
NA TRBJ1-6 TRBV28 NA CASRNDHSSGGGNSPLHF TGTGCCAGCAGGAATGATCACAGTAGTGGGGGAGGAAATTCACCCCTCCACTTT
NA TRBJ1-1 TRBV6-1 NA CASSHTGLSTEAFF TGTGCCAGCAGTCACACAGGGTTGAGCACTGAAGCTTTCTTT
TRBD1 TRBJ2-2 TRBV19 NA CASSPGTANTGELFF TGTGCCAGTAGTCCCGGGACAGCGAACACCGGGGAGCTGTTTTTT